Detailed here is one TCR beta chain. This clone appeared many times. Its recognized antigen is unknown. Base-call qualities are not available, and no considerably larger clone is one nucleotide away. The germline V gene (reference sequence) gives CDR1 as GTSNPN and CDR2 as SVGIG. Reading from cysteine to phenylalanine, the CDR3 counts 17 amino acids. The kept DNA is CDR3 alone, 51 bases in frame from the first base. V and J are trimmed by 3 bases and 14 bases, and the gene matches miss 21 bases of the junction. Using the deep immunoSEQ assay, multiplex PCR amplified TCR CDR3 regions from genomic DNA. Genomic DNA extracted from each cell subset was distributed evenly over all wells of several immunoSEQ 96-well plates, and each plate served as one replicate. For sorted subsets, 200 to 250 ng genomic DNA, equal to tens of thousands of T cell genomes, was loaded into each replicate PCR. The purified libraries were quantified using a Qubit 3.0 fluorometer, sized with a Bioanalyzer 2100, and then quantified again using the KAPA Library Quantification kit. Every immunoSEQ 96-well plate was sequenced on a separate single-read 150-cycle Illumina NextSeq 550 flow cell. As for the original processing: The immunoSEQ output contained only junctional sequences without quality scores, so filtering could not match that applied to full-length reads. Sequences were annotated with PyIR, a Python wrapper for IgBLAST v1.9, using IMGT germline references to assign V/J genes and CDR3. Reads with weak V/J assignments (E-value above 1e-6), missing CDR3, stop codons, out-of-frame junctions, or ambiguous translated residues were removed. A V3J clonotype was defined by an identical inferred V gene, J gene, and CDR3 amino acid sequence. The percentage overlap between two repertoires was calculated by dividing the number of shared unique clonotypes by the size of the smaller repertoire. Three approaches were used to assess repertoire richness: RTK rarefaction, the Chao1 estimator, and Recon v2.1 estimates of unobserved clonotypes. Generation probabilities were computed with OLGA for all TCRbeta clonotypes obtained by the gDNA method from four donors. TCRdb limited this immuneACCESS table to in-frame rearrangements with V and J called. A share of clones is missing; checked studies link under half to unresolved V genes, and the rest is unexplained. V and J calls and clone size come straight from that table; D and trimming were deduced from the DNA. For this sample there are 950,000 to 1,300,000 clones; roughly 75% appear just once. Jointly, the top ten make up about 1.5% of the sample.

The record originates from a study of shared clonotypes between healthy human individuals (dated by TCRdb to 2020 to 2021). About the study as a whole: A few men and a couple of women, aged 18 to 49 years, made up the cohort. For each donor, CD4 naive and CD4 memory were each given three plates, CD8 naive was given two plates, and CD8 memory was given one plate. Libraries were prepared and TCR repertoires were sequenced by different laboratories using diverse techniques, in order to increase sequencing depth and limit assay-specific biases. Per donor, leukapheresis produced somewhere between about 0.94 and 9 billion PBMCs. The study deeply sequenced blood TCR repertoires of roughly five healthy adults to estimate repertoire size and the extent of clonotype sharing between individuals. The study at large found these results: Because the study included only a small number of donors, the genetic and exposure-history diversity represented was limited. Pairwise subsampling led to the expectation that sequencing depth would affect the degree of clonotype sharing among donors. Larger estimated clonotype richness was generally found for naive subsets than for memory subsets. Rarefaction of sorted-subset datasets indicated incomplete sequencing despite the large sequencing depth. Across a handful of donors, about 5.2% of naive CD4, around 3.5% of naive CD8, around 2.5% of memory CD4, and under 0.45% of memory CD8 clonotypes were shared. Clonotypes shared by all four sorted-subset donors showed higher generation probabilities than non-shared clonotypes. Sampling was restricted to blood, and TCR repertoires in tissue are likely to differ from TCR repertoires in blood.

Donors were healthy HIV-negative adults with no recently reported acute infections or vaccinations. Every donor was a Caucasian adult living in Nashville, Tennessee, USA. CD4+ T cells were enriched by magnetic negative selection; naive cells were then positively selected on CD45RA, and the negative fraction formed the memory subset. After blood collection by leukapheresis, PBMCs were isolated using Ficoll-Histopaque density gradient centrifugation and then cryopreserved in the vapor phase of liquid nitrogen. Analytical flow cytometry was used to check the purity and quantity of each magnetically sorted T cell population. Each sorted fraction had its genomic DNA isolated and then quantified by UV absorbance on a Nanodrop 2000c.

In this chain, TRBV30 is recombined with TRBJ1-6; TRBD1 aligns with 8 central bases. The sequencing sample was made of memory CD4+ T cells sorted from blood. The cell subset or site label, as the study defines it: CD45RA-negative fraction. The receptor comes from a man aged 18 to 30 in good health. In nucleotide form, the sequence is TGTGCCTGGAGCCGGGACAGGTCTTATGAAGGGCGAGGCTCCCTCCACTTT. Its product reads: CAWSRDRSYEGRGSLHF.